This TCR beta chain was documented in a study of cytomegalovirus exposure and HLA in healthy donors. Findings of the study overall: What TCR beta sequences reportedly achieved was accurate prediction of HLA-A and HLA-B alleles in most subjects. For most TCR beta V segments, an earlier analysis put the productive rate at about 87% or about 30% of the time.

13 Jbeta primers and 60 Vbeta primers were used for the PCR. Measured with immunoSEQ multiplex PCR; TCRdb has only the in-frame clones, and not every one. The sample includes 110,000 or so clones, approximately 80% seen only once; the top ten take 4.5% to 6%. With regard to this clone: As yet, its antigen is unknown.

With V trimmed by 3 bases and J by 5 bases, 3 bases remained unmatched. This CDR3 contains 13 residues. Germline V gene data show CDR1 as SQVTM and CDR2 as ANQGSEA. The clonotype comes from a young man in good health and CMV-seropositive. J is TRBJ2-1 and V is TRBV29-1, with 8 bases lining up with TRBD2. Sequencing was done on a sample of PBMCs. The CDR3 sequence: CSVDPGLDNEQFF. CDR3 coding DNA: TGCAGCGTTGACCCGGGACTAGACAATGAGCAGTTCTTC.